This TCR beta chain was sequenced in a study of T cell responses to AZD1222 COVID-19 vaccine. The study's findings and limits: Only six AZD1222 recipients tested seropositive at baseline. Among the donors, most were white British and more were female, and clonal diversity was possibly underestimated.

The CDR3 spans 14 residues. Germline CDR1 MNHNY, CDR2 SVGAGI (reference sequence). The V end was cut by 2 bases, the J end by 2 bases, with 10 bases between. TCRdb keeps only in-frame clones here, not all; method: immunoSEQ multiplex PCR. The sample lists some 190,000 clones, approximately 90% occurring once. Concerning this clone itself: Antigen: not known.

The sequences come from peripheral blood, collected 28 days after the second AZD1222 dose. This receptor was taken from an adult who received the AZD1222 COVID-19 vaccine. The chain has TRBV6-6 and TRBJ2-7, with D possibly matching TRBD1 (6 bases). The CDR3 DNA sequence: TGTGCCAGCAGTTACGGAGGACAGACCTACGAGCAGTACTTC. It specifies CASSYGGQTYEQYF.